This T cell receptor beta chain was sequenced for a study of tissue T cells after allogeneic stem cell transplantation. Study observations and caveats: In patients and mice, blood and spleen missed much of tissue repertoire. TCR repertoires tracked anatomic similarity, regardless of disease or transplant status.

V was clipped by 4 bases and J by 2 bases; unmatched bases: 3. Germline loops: CDR1 SGHLS, CDR2 HYDKME. CDR3 length: 14 residues. Worth noting for this clone: The antigen remains undetermined. The gene names given are mouse names. The sequence runs out 1 residue before the end of the CDR3; the remainder is reconstructed from the germline J gene.

The assay was immunoSEQ multiplex PCR, and TCRdb's table has in-frame clones only and misses some. Among more than 6,500 clones listed, approximately 52% were seen once. This sample's time point: mouse harvest day 7 after allogeneic transplant. Tail vein injection delivered 10^7 T-cell-depleted bone marrow cells and 10^6 splenic CD5+ T cells. This sequence was found in a female BALB/c mouse given C57BL/6 T cells with graft-versus-host disease after an allogeneic hematopoietic cell transplant. The gene calls are TRBV12-2 and TRBJ2-7; 11 bases align to TRBD2. Sequenced: lymph node tissue. CDR3 residues: CASSRDWGTYEQYF. CDR3 bases read: TGTGCCAGCTCGCGGGACTGGGGGACCTATGAACAGTAC.